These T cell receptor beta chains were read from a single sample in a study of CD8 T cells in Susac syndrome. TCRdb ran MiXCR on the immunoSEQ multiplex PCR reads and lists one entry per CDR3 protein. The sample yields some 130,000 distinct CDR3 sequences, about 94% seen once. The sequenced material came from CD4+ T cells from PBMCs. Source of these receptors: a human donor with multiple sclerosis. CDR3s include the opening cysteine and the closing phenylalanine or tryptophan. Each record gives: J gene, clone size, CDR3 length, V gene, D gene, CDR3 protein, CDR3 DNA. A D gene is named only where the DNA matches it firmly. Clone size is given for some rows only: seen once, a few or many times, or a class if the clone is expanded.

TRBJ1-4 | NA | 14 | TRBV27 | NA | CASSLRTVNEKLFF | TGTGCCAGCAGTTTAAGGACAGTCAATGAAAAACTGTTTTTT
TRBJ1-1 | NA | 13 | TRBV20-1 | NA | CSVLGVFDTEAFF | TGCAGTGTTCTAGGGGTTTTTGACACTGAAGCTTTCTTT
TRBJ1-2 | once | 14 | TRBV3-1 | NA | CASSQDSGSHGYTF | TGTGCCAGCAGCCAAGACTCGGGTTCTCATGGCTACACCTTC
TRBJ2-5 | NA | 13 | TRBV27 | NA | CASSPRVRETQYF | TGTGCCAGCAGCCCCCGAGTCCGAGAGACCCAGTACTTC
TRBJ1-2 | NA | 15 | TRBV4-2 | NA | CASSQEQFEGYGYTF | TGTGCCAGCAGCCAAGAACAGTTTGAGGGCTATGGCTACACCTTC
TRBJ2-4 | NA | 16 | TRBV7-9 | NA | CASSLTIGTAMNIQYF | TGTGCCAGCAGCCTCACCATCGGGACCGCTATGAACATTCAGTACTTC
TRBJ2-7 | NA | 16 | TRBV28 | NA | CASSSALLGAHYEQYF | TGTGCCAGCAGCTCAGCCCTCCTAGGGGCCCACTACGAGCAGTACTTC
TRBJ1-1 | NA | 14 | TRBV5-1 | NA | CASSLFGGNTEAFF | TGCGCCAGCAGCTTGTTCGGGGGTAACACTGAAGCTTTCTTT
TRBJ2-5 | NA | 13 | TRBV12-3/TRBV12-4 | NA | CASSSTRQETQYF | TGTGCCAGCAGTTCGACAAGACAAGAGACCCAGTACTTC
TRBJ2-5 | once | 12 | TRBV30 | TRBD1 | CAWNTGEWTQYF | TGTGCCTGGAATACAGGGGAGTGGACCCAGTACTTC
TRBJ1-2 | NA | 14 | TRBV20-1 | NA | CSASVQARPRGYTF | TGCAGTGCTAGTGTACAGGCCCGGCCACGGGGCTACACCTTC
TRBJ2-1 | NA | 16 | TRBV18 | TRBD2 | CASSPRGLAGDNEQFF | TGTGCCAGCTCACCACGGGGACTAGCGGGAGATAATGAGCAGTTCTTC
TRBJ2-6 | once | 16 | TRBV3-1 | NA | CASSQDRHSGANVLTF | TGTGCCAGCAGCCAAGATCGCCACTCTGGGGCCAACGTCCTGACTTTC
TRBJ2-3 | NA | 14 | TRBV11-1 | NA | CASSPGSYTDTQYF | TGTGCCAGCAGCCCCGGGTCGTACACAGATACGCAGTATTTT
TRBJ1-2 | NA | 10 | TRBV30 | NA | CAWKTSRTRF | TGTGCCTGGAAAACGTCTCGAACACGCTTC
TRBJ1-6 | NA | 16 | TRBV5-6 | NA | CASSFYDRPGHSPLHF | TGTGCCAGCAGCTTCTATGACAGGCCTGGCCATTCACCCCTCCACTTT
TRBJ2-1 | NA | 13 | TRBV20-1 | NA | CSARITPYNEQFF | TGCAGTGCTAGGATTACTCCCTACAATGAGCAGTTCTTC
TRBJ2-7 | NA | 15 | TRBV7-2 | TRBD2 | CASSPLTSGTVEQYF | TGTGCCAGCAGCCCCCTGACTAGCGGGACGGTCGAGCAGTACTTC
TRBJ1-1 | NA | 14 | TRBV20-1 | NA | CSALRTDLNTEAFF | TGCAGTGCGCTGCGGACAGACTTGAACACTGAAGCTTTCTTT
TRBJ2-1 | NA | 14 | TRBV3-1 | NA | CASSQGRRGDEQFF | TGTGCCAGCAGCCAAGGGCGCCGCGGCGATGAGCAGTTCTTC
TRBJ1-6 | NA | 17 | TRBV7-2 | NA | CASSPGGASSYNSPLHF | TGTGCCAGCAGCCCCGGGGGCGCGAGCTCCTATAATTCACCCCTCCACTTT
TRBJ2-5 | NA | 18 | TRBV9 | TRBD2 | CASSVGPGLALFQETQYF | TGTGCCAGCAGCGTAGGGCCTGGACTAGCGCTGTTCCAAGAGACCCAGTACTTC
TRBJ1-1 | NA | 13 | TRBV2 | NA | CASSESSATEAFF | TGTGCCAGCAGTGAGTCTTCAGCAACCGAAGCTTTCTTT
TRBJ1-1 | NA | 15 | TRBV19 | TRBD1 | CASRPRGGVNTEAFF | TGTGCCAGTAGGCCCAGGGGGGGTGTGAACACTGAAGCTTTCTTT
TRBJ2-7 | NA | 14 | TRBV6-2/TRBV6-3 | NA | CASTRITGAYEQYF | TGTGCCAGCACTAGGATCACGGGAGCCTACGAGCAGTACTTC
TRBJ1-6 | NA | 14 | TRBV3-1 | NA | CASSHDRNNSPLHF | TGTGCCAGCAGCCACGACAGGAACAATTCACCCCTCCACTTT
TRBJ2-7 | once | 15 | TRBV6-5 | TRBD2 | CASSYSKSGGYEQYF | TGTGCCAGCAGTTACTCGAAATCGGGGGGCTACGAGCAGTACTTC
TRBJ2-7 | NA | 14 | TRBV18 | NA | CASSPPSGSYEQYF | TGTGCCAGCTCCCCTCCAAGCGGCTCCTACGAGCAGTACTTC
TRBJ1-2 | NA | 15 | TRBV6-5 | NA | CASSGGTSRDYGYTF | TGTGCCAGCAGTGGTGGGACATCCAGGGACTATGGCTACACCTTC
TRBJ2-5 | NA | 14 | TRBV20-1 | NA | CSARSDWLQETQYF | TGCAGTGCTAGATCGGACTGGCTACAAGAGACCCAGTACTTC
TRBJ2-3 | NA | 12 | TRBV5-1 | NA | CASSLGRNTQYF | TGCGCCAGCAGCTTGGGACGGAATACGCAGTATTTT
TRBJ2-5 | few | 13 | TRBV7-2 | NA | CASSSAPQETQYF | TGTGCCAGCAGCTCCGCCCCCCAAGAGACCCAGTACTTC
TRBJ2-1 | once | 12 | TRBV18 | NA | CASSTPNSEQFF | TGTGCCAGCTCAACGCCTAACAGTGAGCAGTTCTTC
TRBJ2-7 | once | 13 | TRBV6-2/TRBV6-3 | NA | CASKNTGEEEQYF | TGTGCCAGCAAAAATACAGGGGAGGAGGAGCAGTACTTC
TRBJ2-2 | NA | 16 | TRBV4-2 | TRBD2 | CASSRVLSGDTGELFF | TGTGCCAGCAGCCGGGTATTGAGCGGGGACACCGGGGAGCTGTTTTTT
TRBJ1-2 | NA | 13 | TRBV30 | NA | CACRLIGLYGYTF | TGTGCCTGCAGGCTAATAGGGCTCTATGGCTACACCTTC
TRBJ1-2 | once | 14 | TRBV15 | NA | CATSRGRDGYGYTF | TGTGCCACCAGCAGGGGCAGGGATGGTTACGGCTACACCTTC
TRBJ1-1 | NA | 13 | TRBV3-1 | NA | CASSRISGTEAFF | TGTGCCAGCAGTCGGATCAGCGGTACTGAAGCTTTCTTT
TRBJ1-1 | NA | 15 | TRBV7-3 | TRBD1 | CASSPSTGRGTEAFF | TGTGCCAGCAGCCCCTCGACAGGGAGGGGCACTGAAGCTTTCTTT
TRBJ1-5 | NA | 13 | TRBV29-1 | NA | CSVSGGEHQPQHF | TGCAGCGTTAGCGGCGGGGAGCATCAGCCCCAGCATTTT
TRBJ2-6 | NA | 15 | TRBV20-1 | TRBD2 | CSASRAGAGANVLTF | TGCAGTGCCAGCCGGGCGGGGGCTGGGGCCAACGTCCTGACTTTC
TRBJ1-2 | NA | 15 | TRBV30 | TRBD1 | CAWKLSGQGAYGYTF | TGTGCCTGGAAGCTTTCGGGACAGGGCGCCTATGGCTACACCTTC
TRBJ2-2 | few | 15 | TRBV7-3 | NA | CASSLRQGNTGELFF | TGTGCCAGCAGCTTAAGGCAGGGAAACACCGGGGAGCTGTTTTTT
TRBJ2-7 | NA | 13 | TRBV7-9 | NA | CASSSLAFYEQYF | TGTGCCAGCAGCTCACTAGCTTTCTACGAGCAGTACTTC
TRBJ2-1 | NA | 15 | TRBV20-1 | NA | CSARVTGFSGNEQFF | TGCAGTGCTAGAGTTACAGGTTTCTCCGGGAATGAGCAGTTCTTC
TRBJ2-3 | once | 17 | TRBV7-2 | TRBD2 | CASSLLIGGLASDTQYF | TGTGCCAGCAGCTTACTTATTGGGGGACTAGCGTCAGATACGCAGTATTTT
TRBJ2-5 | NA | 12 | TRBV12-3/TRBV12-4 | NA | CASSLIKETQYF | TGTGCCAGCAGTTTAATCAAAGAGACCCAGTACTTC
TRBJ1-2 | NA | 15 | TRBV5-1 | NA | CASSLQESGDHGYTF | TGCGCCAGCAGCTTGCAGGAATCCGGGGACCATGGCTACACCTTC
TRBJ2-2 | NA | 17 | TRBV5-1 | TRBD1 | CASSLSTGTGYTGELFF | TGCGCCAGCAGCTTGTCGACCGGGACAGGGTACACCGGGGAGCTGTTTTTT
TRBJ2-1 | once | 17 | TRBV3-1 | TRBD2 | CASSHFSGRDGLSEQFF | TGTGCCAGCAGCCACTTTAGCGGGAGGGACGGGTTGAGTGAGCAGTTCTTC
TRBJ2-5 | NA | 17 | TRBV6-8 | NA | CASTSERDRRGEETQYF | TGTGCCAGCACCTCCGAGAGGGACCGTCGTGGTGAAGAGACCCAGTACTTC